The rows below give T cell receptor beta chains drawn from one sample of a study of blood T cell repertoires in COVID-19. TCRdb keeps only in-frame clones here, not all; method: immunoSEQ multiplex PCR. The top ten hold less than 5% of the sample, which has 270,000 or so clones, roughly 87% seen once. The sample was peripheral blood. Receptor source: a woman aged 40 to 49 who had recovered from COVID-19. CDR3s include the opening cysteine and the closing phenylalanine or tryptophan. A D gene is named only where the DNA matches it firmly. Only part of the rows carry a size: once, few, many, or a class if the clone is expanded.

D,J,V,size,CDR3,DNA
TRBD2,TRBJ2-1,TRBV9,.,CASSVSSGRNNEQFF,TGTGCCAGCAGCGTATCTAGCGGGAGAAACAATGAGCAGTTCTTC
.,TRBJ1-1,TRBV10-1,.,CASSGSRGGAEAFF,TGCGCCAGCAGTGGATCTCGGGGGGGCGCTGAAGCTTTCTTT
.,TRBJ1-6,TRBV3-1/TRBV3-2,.,CASSQDPQGFSPLHF,TGTGCCAGCAGCCAAGATCCCCAGGGTTTTTCACCCCTCCACTTT
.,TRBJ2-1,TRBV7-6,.,CASSLVQGPFLEQFF,TGTGCCAGCAGCTTAGTCCAGGGCCCTTTTCTCGAGCAGTTCTTC
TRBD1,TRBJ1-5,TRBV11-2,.,CASSPGTGDQPQHF,TGTGCCAGCAGCCCCGGGACAGGGGACCAGCCCCAGCATTTT
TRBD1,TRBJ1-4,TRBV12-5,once,CASGFSRQGWNEKLFF,TGTGCTAGTGGTTTCAGCCGACAGGGGTGGAATGAAAAACTGTTTTTT
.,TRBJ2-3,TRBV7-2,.,CASRDQGWTDTQYF,TGTGCCAGCAGGGATCAGGGTTGGACAGATACGCAGTATTTT
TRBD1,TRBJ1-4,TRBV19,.,CASSTGQGLTNEKLFF,TGTGCCAGTAGTACCGGACAGGGCCTAACTAATGAAAAACTGTTTTTT
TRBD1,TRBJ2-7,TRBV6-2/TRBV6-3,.,CASSFHEGQGKNEQYF,TGTGCCAGCAGTTTCCATGAGGGACAGGGGAAAAACGAGCAGTACTTC
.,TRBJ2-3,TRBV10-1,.,CASSSTGTDTQYF,TGCGCCAGCAGCAGCACAGGGACAGATACGCAGTATTTT
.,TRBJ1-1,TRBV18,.,CASSPPMRSTEAFF,TGTGCCAGCTCACCACCGATGAGGTCCACTGAAGCTTTCTTT
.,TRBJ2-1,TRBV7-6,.,CASSLDALDNEQFF,TGTGCCAGCAGCTTAGATGCTCTAGACAATGAGCAGTTCTTC
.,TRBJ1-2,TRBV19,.,CASSIQQAYGYTF,TGTGCCAGTAGTATTCAACAGGCCTATGGCTACACCTTC
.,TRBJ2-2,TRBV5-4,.,CASSLDWPGESGELFF,TGTGCCAGCAGCTTGGATTGGCCAGGGGAGTCCGGGGAGCTGTTTTTT
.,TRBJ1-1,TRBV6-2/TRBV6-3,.,CASSYETGNTEAFF,TGTGCCAGCAGTTACGAGACAGGGAACACTGAAGCTTTCTTT
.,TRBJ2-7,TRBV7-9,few,CASSLGGRGQYF,TGTGCCAGCAGCTTGGGGGGGCGCGGGCAGTACTTC
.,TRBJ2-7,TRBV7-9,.,CASSQKGIEQYF,TGTGCCAGCAGCCAGAAGGGGATCGAGCAGTACTTC
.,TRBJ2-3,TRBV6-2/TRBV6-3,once,CASSYRDSDTQYF,TGTGCCAGCAGTTACCGGGATTCCGATACGCAGTATTTT
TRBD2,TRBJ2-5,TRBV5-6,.,CASSIRTSGRGQETQYF,TGTGCCAGCAGCATCCGGACTAGCGGGAGGGGTCAGGAGACCCAGTACTTC
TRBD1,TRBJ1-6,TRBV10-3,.,CAISETTRTGGSPLHF,TGTGCCATCAGTGAGACAACCCGGACAGGGGGTTCACCCCTCCACTTT
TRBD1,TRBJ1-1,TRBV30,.,CAWSPIGGDRAFF,TGTGCCTGGAGTCCAATAGGGGGCGATCGAGCTTTCTTT
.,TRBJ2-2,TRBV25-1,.,CASSVSREVGNTGELFF,TGTGCCAGCAGTGTATCCCGGGAAGTTGGAAACACCGGGGAGCTGTTTTTT
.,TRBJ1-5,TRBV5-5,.,CASSLGQANQPQHF,TGTGCCAGCAGCTTGGGACAGGCGAATCAGCCCCAGCATTTT
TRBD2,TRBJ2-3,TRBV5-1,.,CASSLVAGNTDTQYF,TGCGCCAGCAGCTTGGTAGCGGGAAACACAGATACGCAGTATTTT
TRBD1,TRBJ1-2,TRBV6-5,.,CASSRAVTGSYGYTF,TGTGCCAGCAGCCGCGCAGTGACAGGGAGCTATGGCTACACCTTC
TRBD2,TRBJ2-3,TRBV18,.,CASSPESGGPISTDTQYF,TGTGCCAGCTCGCCCGAATCGGGGGGACCAATCAGCACAGATACGCAGTATTTT
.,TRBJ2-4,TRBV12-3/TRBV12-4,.,CASSFSPGIQYF,TGTGCCAGCAGTTTTTCACCGGGCATTCAGTACTTC
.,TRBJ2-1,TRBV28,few,CASSSYRDKSSYNEQFF,TGTGCCAGCAGTAGCTACCGGGACAAGAGCTCCTACAATGAGCAGTTCTTC
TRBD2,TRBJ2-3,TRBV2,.,CASSETSGDTDTQYF,TGTGCCAGCAGTGAAACTAGCGGGGACACAGATACGCAGTATTTT
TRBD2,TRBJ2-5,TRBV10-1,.,CASSEGLAAQETQYF,TGCGCCAGCAGTGAGGGACTAGCGGCTCAAGAGACCCAGTACTTC
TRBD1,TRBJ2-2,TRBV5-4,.,CASSLGTDTGELFF,TGTGCCAGCAGCCTTGGGACAGACACCGGGGAGCTGTTTTTT
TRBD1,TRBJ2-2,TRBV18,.,CASSLLDGQGANTGELFF,TGTGCCAGCTCACTTCTCGATGGACAGGGGGCGAACACCGGGGAGCTGTTTTTT
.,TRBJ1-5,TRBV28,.,CASSFWGGGSNQPQHF,TGTGCCAGCAGTTTCTGGGGGGGAGGGAGCAATCAGCCCCAGCATTTT
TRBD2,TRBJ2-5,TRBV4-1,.,CASSQGGLAGGSETQYF,TGCGCCAGCAGCCAAGGTGGGCTAGCGGGGGGTTCGGAGACCCAGTACTTC
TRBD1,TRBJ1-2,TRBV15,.,CATSGGTGIVRGYTF,TGTGCCACCAGCGGGGGGACAGGGATAGTTCGTGGCTACACCTTC
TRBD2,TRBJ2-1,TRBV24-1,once,CATSGLAGVGEQFF,TGTGCCACCAGCGGACTAGCGGGAGTTGGTGAGCAGTTCTTC
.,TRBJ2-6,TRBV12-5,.,CASAPIGRGGAGANVLTF,TGTGCTAGTGCCCCCATCGGCAGGGGTGGGGCTGGGGCCAACGTCCTGACTTTC
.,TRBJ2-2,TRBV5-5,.,CASSSERLAGELFF,TGTGCCAGCAGCTCGGAGAGGTTGGCCGGGGAGCTGTTTTTT
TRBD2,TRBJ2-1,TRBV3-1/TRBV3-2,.,CASSPLPLSSGPWNEQFF,TGTGCCAGCAGCCCCCTACCGTTGTCTAGCGGGCCATGGAATGAGCAGTTCTTC
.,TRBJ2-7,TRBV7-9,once,CASSRGAEQYF,TGTGCCAGCAGCCGGGGTGCCGAGCAGTACTTC
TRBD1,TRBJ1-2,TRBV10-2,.,CASSDRTGAPVDYGYTF,TGCGCCAGCAGTGACAGGACAGGGGCCCCTGTCGACTATGGCTACACCTTC
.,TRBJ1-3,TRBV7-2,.,CASSLLPPRAGSGNTIYF,TGTGCCAGCAGCCTACTACCTCCACGGGCGGGTTCCGGAAACACCATATATTTT
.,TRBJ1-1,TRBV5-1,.,CASTPGRSVNTEAFF,TGCGCCAGCACCCCGGGGAGGTCGGTGAACACTGAAGCTTTCTTT
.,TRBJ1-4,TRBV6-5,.,CASSYLAATNEKLFF,TGTGCCAGCAGTTACCTGGCCGCAACTAATGAAAAACTGTTTTTT
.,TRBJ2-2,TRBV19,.,CAIKNTGELFF,TGTGCCATTAAGAACACCGGGGAGCTGTTTTTT
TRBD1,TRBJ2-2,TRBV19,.,CASSLPRDRVYSTGELFF,TGTGCCAGTAGCCTGCCCCGGGACAGGGTGTATAGCACCGGGGAGCTGTTTTTT
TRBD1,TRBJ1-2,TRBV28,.,CASSTTGTAKFYGYTF,TGTGCCAGCAGTACAACCGGGACAGCCAAATTCTATGGCTACACCTTC
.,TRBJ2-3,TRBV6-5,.,CASSYSSGLEIQYF,TGTGCCAGCAGTTACTCTTCGGGACTCGAAATACAGTATTTT
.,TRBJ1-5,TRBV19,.,CASKIGANQPQHF,TGTGCCAGTAAAATTGGTGCGAATCAGCCCCAGCATTTT
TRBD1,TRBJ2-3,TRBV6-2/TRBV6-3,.,CASSYSKGGRDTDTQYF,TGTGCCAGCAGTTACTCGAAAGGGGGCAGGGACACAGATACGCAGTATTTT
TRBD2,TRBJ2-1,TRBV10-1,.,CASSASGGSWGNEQFF,TGCGCCAGCAGTGCCTCGGGCGGGAGCTGGGGCAATGAGCAGTTCTTC
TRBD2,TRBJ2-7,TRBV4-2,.,CASSQEKPAGAYSYEQYF,TGTGCCAGCAGCCAAGAGAAACCAGCGGGGGCCTACTCCTACGAGCAGTACTTC
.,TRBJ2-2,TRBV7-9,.,CASSFATGELFF,TGTGCCAGCAGCTTCGCGACCGGGGAGCTGTTTTTT